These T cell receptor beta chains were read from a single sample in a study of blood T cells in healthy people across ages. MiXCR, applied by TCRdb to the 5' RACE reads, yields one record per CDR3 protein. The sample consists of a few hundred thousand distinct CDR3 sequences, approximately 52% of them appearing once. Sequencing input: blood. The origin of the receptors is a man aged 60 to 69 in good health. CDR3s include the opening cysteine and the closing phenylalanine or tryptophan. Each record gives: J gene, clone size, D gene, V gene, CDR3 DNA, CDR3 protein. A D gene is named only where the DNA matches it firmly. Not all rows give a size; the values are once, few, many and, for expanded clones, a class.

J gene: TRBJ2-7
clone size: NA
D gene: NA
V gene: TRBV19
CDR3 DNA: TGTGCCAGTAGTATGGTCCTGGGGGCCTCCTACGAGCAGTACTTC
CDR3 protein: CASSMVLGASYEQYF

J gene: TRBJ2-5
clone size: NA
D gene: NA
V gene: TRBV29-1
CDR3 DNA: TGCAGCGTTGGGGGCGTCCGGATGGCGACCCAGTACTTC
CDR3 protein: CSVGGVRMATQYF

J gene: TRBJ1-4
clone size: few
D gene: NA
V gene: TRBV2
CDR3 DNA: TGTGCCAGCGTCTACAGAGCGTCGGCTAATGAAAAACTGTTTTTT
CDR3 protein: CASVYRASANEKLFF

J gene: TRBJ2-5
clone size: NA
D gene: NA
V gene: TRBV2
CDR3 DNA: TGTGCCAGCAGTGAAGCGGCGGAGGCCCAGTACTTC
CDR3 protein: CASSEAAEAQYF

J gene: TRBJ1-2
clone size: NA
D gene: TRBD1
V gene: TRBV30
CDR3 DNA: TGTGCCTGGAGTGCAGGGGACAGTTACTATGGCTACACCTTC
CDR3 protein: CAWSAGDSYYGYTF

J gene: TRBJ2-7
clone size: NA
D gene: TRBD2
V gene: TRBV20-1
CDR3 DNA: TGCAGTGCTAGATGGGCCCTTAGCGGGAGGTCCTCCTACGAGCAGTACTTC
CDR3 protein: CSARWALSGRSSYEQYF

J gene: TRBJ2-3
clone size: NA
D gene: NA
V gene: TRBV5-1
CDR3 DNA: TGCGCCAGCAGCTTGGCGCTGGAATCAGATACGCAGTATTTT
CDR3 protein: CASSLALESDTQYF

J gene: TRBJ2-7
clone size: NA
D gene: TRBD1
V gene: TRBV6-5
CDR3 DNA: TGTGCCAGCAGCCCGGGACAGGGAGTCTCCATTCGGTACTTC
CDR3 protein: CASSPGQGVSIRYF

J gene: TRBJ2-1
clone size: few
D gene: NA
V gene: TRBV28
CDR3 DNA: TGTGCCAGCACCGCATTATACAATGAGCAGTTCTTC
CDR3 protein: CASTALYNEQFF

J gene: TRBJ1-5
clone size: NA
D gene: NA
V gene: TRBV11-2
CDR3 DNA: TGTCCCAGCAGCTTAGACTCAGGTAGTCAGAGCAATCAGCCCCAGCATTTT
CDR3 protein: CPSSLDSGSQSNQPQHF

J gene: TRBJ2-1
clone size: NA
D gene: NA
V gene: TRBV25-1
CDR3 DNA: TGTGCCAGCAGTGATTTCTCGGTCCTCCCCACCTACAATGAGCAGTTCTTC
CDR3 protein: CASSDFSVLPTYNEQFF

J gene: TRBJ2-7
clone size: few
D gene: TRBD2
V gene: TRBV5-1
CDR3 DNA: TGCGCCAGCAGCCCTAGAGCGGGAGGGAGGTACGAGCAGTACTTC
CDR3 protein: CASSPRAGGRYEQYF

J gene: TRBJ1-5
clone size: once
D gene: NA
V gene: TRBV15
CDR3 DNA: TGTGCCACCAGCAGAGTCAGGGATCAGCCCCAGCATTTT
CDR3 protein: CATSRVRDQPQHF

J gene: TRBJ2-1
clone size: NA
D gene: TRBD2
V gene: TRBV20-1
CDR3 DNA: TGCAGTGCTAGACCCGGGGGTAACAGCGGGAGTGAGCAGTTCTTC
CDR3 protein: CSARPGGNSGSEQFF

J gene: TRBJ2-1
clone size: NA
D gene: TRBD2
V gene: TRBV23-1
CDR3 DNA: TGCGCCAGCAGTCACAAGCGGGAGAGGAGTGAGCAGTTCTTC
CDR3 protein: CASSHKRERSEQFF

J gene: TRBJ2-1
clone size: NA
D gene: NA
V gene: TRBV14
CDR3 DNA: TGTACCAGCAGCCAGGTTGGGCGAGAGCAGTTCTTC
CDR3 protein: CTSSQVGREQFF

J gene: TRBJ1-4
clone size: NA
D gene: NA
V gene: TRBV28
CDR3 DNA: TGTGCCAGCAGTGGGATCATCGAAAAACTGTTTTTT
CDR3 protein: CASSGIIEKLFF

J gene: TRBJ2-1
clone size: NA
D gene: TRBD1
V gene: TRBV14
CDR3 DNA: TGTGCCAGCACCTCATGGGGGACAGGGGTAAATGAGCAGTTCTTC
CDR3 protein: CASTSWGTGVNEQFF

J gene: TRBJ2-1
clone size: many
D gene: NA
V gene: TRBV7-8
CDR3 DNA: TGTGCCAGCAGCTTAGTGTGGCGGGCGGGAATCTTGTTCTTC
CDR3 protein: CASSLVWRAGILFF

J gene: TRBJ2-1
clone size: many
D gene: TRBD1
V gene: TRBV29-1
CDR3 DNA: TGCAGCGCCGAACTAACAGGGGGCGCCCCCAATGAGCAGTTCTTC
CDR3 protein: CSAELTGGAPNEQFF

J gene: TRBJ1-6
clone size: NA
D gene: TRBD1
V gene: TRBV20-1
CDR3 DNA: TGCAGTGCTGTCGGACAGGCTAATTCACCCCTCCACTTT
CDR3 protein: CSAVGQANSPLHF

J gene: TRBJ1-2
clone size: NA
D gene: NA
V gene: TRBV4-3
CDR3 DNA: TGCGCCAGCAGCCAAAGGAAGTGGGTAGGGAGGGGCTACACCTTC
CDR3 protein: CASSQRKWVGRGYTF

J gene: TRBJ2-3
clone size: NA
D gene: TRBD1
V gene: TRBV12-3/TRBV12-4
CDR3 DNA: TGTGCCAGCAGTTATGAGGGCCCCGGGACAGCCGTTACAGATACGCAGTATTTT
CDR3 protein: CASSYEGPGTAVTDTQYF

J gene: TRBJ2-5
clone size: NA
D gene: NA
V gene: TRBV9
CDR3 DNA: TGTGCCAGCAGCGTAGGAATAGAGGGGAGGGAGACCCAGTACTTC
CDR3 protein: CASSVGIEGRETQYF

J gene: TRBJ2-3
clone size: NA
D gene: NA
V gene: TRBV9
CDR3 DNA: TGTGCCAGCAGCGTAGGGTCAGGAGATACGCAGTATTTT
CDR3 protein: CASSVGSGDTQYF

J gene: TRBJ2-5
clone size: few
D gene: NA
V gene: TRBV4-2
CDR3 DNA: TGTGCCAGCAGCCATATCGAGGAAAGAGGGTACAATGAGCAGTACTTC
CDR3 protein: CASSHIEERGYNEQYF

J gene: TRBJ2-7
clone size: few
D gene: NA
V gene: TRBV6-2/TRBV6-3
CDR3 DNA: TGTGCCAGCAGCCAAGAAACTTACGAGCAGTACTTC
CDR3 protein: CASSQETYEQYF

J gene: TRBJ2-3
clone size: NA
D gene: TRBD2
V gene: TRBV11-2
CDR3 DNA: TGTGCCAGCAGCTTAGACCCTTTAAGGCCCATTCTCTCACTAGCGGGAGGGCGTGAAGATACGCAGTATTTT
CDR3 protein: CASSLDPLRPILSLAGGREDTQYF

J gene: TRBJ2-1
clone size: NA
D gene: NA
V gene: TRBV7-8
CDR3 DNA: TGTGCCAGCAGCTTAGGGCCTGGGGATGAGCAGTTCTTC
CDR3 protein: CASSLGPGDEQFF

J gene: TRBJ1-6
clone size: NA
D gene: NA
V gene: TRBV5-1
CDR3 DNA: TGCGCCAGCAGCTTGGACAAGATTGTAGCACCCCTCCACTTT
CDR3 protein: CASSLDKIVAPLHF

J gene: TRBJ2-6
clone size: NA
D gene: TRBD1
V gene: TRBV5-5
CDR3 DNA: TGTGCCAGCAGCTTGAGGACAGGTGGTAACTCTGGGGCCAACGTCCTGACTTTC
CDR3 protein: CASSLRTGGNSGANVLTF

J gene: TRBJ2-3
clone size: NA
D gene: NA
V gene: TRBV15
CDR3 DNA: TGTGCCACCAGCAGAGAGGGCAGCGGGCCTCGATCATCGCAGTATTTT
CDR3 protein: CATSREGSGPRSSQYF

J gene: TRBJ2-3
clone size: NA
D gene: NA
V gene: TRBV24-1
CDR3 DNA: TGTGCCACCAGTGAATCGATCACAGATACGCAGTATTTT
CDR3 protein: CATSESITDTQYF

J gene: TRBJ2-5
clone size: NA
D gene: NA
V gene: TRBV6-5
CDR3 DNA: TGTGCCAGCAGCCCGGTGTCTACTCAAGAGACCCAGTACTTC
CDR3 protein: CASSPVSTQETQYF

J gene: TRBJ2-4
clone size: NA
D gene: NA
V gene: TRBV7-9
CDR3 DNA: TGTGCCAGCAGCTCCCCCTATGGTTCGGAAAACATTCAGTACTTC
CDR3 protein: CASSSPYGSENIQYF

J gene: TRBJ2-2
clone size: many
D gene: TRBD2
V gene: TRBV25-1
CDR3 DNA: TGTGCCAGCAGAGCTAGCGGAAACACCGGGGAGCTGTTTTTT
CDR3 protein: CASRASGNTGELFF

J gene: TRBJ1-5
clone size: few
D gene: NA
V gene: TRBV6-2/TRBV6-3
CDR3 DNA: TGTGCCAGCAGCCCCTGGGGACAAATTGGCAATCAGCCCCAGCATTTT
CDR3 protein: CASSPWGQIGNQPQHF

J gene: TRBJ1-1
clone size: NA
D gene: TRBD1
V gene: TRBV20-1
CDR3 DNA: TGCAGTGCTTCCCCCGGGGGGACAGGGATAGGCACTGAAGCTTTCTTT
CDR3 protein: CSASPGGTGIGTEAFF

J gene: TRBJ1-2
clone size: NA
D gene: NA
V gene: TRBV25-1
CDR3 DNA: TGTGCCACGAACCACGGTTCTTCGGGTGGCTACACCTTC
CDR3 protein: CATNHGSSGGYTF

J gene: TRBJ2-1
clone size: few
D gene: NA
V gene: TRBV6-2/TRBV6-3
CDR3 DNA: TGTGCCAGCAGTTACGAAAGGAGGGGGCGTAGGGATGAGCAGTTCTTC
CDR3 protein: CASSYERRGRRDEQFF

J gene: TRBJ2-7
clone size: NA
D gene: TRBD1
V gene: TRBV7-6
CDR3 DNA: TGTGCCAGCAGTCCTACAGGGGTCGAGCAGTACTTC
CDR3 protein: CASSPTGVEQYF

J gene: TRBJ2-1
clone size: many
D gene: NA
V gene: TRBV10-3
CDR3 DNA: TGTGCCATTGACGCCGGGACACCCAATGAGCAGTTCTTC
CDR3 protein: CAIDAGTPNEQFF

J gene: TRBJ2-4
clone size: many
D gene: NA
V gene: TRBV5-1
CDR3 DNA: TGCGCCAGCAGCGACACAGGGAACATTCAGTACTTC
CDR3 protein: CASSDTGNIQYF